This T cell receptor (beta chain) was found in a study of identical twins. In TCRdb, the 5' RACE reads were re-called with MiXCR into one record per CDR3 protein. The table lists hundreds of thousands of distinct CDR3 sequences, under 8.5% of them singletons. V lost 6 bases to trimming and J lost 5 bases; unmatched junction nucleotides: 5. The CDR3 loop spans 15 amino acids. Germline V gene sequence: CDR1 SNHLY, CDR2 FYNNEI. This clonotype has a count of ten or more. The same data also contributed to another study, on yellow fever vaccine responses in identical twins.

The sample consisted of PBMCs. V is TRBV2 and J is TRBJ2-3; 13 bases agree with TRBD2. This sequence originates from a woman aged 18 to 35 in good health. The CDR3 region is CASRRTSGSLDTQYF. The CDR3 nucleotides read TGTGCCAGCAGACGGACTAGCGGGAGTCTAGATACGCAGTATTTT.